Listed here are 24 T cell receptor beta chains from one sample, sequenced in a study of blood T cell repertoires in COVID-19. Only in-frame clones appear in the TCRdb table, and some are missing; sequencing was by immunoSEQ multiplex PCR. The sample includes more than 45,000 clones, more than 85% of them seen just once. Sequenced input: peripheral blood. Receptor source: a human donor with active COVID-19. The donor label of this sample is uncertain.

This chain's CDR3 is CASSQNLRWGPTYEQYF. For the CDR3, the DNA is TGTGCCAGCAGCCAAAATCTGCGGTGGGGCCCGACCTACGAGCAGTACTTC. The chain combines TRBV3-1 (or the pseudogene TRBV3-2) with TRBJ2-7; tentatively, D is TRBD1 (5 bases). Germline V CDR1 and CDR2: LGHDT, YNNKEL (reference sequence). Trimming removed 2 bases from V and 2 bases from J, with 19 bases in between. The CDR3 totals 17 residues.

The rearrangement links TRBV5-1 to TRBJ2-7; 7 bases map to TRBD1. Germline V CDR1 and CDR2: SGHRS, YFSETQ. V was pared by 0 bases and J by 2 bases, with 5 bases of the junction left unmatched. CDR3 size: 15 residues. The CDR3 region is CASSLAVDRAYEQYF. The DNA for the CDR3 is TGCGCCAGCAGCTTGGCCGTAGACAGGGCCTACGAGCAGTACTTC. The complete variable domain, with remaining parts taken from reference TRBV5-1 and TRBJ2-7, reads KAGVTQTPRYLIKTRGQQVTLSCSPISGHRSVSWYQQTPGQGLQFLFEYFSETQRNKGNFPGRFSGRQFSNSRSEMNVSTLELGDSALYLCASSLAVDRAYEQYFGPGTRLTVT.

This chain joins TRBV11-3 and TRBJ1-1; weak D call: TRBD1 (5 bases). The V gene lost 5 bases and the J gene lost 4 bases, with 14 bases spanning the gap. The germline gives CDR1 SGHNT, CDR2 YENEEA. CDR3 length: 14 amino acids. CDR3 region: CASSPRTYGTEAFF. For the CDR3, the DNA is TGTGCCAGCAGCCCGCGGACATACGGCACTGAAGCTTTCTTT.

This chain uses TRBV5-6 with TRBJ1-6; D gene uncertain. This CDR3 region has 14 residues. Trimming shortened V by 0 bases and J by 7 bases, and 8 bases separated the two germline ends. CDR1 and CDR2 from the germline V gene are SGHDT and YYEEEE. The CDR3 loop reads CASSLAGWNSPLHF. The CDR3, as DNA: TGTGCCAGCAGCTTGGCGGGTTGGAATTCACCCCTCCACTTT. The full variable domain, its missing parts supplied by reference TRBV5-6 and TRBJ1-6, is DAGVTQSPTHLIKTRGQQVTLRCSPKSGHDTVSWYQQALGQGPQFIFQYYEEEERQRGNFPDRFSGHQFPNYSSELNVNALLLGDSALYLCASSLAGWNSPLHFGNGTRLTVT.

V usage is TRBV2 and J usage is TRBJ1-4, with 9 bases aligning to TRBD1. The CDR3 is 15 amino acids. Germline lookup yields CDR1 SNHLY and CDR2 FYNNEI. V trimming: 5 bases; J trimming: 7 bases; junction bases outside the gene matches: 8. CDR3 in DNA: TGTGCCAGCAGTCCCACAGGGGGCTTTGGTGAAAAACTGTTTTTT. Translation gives CASSPTGGFGEKLFF.

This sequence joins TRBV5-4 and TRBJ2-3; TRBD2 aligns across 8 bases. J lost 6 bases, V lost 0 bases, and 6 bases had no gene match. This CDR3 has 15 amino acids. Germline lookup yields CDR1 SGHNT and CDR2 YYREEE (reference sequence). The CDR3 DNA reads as TGTGCCAGCAGCTTGGCCGGGAGGGGTGGGGATACGCAGTATTTT. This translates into CASSLAGRGGDTQYF. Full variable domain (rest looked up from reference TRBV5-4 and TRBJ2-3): ETGVTQSPTHLIKTRGQQVTLRCSSQSGHNTVSWYQQALGQGPQFIFQYYREEENGRGNFPPRFSGLQFPNYSSELNVNALELDDSALYLCASSLAGRGGDTQYFGPGTRLTVL.

The CDR3 spells CASSLGGVGEQYF. CDR3 bases: TGTGCCAGCAGCTTAGGGGGGGTGGGCGAGCAGTACTTC. The chain uses TRBV7-2 and TRBJ2-7, with D maybe TRBD2 (6 bases). This CDR3 contains 13 residues. V was shortened by 1 base and J by 6 bases, with 10 bases between the two germline ends. CDR1 and CDR2 (germline): SGHTA, FQGNSA. The full variable domain, with the rest looked up from reference TRBV7-2 and TRBJ2-7, is GAGVSQSPSNKVTEKGKDVELRCDPISGHTALYWYRQSLGQGLEFLIYFQGNSAPDKSGLPSDRFSAERTGGSVSTLTIQRTQQEDSAVYLCASSLGGVGEQYFGPGTRLTVT.

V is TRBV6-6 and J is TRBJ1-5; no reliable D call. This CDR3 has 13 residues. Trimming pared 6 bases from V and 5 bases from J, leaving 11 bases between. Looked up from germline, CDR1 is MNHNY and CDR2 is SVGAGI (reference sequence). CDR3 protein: CASRPSGDQPQHF. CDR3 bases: TGTGCCAGCAGACCTAGCGGCGATCAGCCCCAGCATTTT.

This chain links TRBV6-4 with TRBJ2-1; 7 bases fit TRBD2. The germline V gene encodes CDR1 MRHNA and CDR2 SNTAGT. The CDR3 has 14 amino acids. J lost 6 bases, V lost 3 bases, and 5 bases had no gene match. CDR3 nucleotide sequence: TGTGCCAGCAGTGAAGGGGCTAGCGGCAATGAGCAGTTCTTC. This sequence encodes CASSEGASGNEQFF.

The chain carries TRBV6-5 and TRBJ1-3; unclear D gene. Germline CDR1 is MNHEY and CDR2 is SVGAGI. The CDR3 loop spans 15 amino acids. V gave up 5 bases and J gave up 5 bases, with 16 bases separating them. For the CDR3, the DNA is TGTGCCAGCAGTCGAACCCTGAGGGCAAGAAACACCATATATTTT. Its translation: CASSRTLRARNTIYF.

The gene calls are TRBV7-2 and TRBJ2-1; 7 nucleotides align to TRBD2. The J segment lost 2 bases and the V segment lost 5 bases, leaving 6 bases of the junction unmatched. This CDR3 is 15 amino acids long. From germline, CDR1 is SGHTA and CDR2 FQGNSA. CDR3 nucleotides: TGTGCCAGCAGCATTAGCGGGTGGCCCTACAATGAGCAGTTCTTC. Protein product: CASSISGWPYNEQFF.

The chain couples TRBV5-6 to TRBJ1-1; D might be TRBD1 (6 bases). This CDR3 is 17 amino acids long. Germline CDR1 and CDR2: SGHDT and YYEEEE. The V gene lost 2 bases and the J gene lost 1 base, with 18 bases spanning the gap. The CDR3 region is CASSFKLYRAKNTEAFF. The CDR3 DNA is TGTGCCAGCAGCTTTAAACTCTACAGGGCTAAGAACACTGAAGCTTTCTTT.

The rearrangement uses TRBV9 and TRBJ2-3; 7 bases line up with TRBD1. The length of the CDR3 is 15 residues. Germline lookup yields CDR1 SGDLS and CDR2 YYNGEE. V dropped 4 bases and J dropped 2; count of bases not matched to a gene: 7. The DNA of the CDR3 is TGTGCCAGCAGCCCGGGGACAGTCTTCACAGATACGCAGTATTTT. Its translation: CASSPGTVFTDTQYF.

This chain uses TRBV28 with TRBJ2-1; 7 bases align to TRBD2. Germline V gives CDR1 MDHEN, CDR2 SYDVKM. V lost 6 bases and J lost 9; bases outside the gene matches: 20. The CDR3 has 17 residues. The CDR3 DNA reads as TGTGCCAGCAGACCCAGACTAGCCTTGATTAGGGTGCCTGAGCAGTTCTTC. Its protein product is CASRPRLALIRVPEQFF.

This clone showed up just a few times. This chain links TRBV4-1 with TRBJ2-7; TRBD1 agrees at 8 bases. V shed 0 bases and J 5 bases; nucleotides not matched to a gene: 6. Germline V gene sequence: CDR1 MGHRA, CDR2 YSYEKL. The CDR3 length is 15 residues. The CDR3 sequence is CASSQDRTGWNEQYF. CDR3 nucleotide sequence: TGCGCCAGCAGCCAAGATAGGACAGGGTGGAACGAGCAGTACTTC.

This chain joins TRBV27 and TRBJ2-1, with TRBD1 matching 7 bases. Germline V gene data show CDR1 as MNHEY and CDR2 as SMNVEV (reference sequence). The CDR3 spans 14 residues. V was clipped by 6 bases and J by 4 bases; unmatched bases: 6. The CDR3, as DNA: TGTGCCAGCAGACCTGGGACAGCTTACAATGAGCAGTTCTTC. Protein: CASRPGTAYNEQFF.

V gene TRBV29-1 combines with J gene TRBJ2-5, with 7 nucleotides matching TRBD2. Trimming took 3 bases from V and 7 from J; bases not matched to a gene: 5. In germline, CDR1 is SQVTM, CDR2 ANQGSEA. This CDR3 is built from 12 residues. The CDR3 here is CSVDSGGGTQYF. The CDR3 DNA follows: TGCAGCGTTGATTCGGGCGGGGGGACCCAGTACTTC.

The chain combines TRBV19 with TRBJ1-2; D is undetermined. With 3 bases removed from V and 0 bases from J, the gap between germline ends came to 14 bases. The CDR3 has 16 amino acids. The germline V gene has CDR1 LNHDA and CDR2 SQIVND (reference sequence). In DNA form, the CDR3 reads TGTGCCAGTAGTATTGCGTTGCTTCCAACTAACTATGGCTACACCTTC. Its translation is CASSIALLPTNYGYTF.

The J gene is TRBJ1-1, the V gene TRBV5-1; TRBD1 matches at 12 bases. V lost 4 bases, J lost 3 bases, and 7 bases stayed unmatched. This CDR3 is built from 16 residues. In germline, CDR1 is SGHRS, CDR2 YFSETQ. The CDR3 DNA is TGCGCCAGCAGCCCTGGGACAGGGGGCAGGGACACTGAAGCTTTCTTT. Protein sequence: CASSPGTGGRDTEAFF.

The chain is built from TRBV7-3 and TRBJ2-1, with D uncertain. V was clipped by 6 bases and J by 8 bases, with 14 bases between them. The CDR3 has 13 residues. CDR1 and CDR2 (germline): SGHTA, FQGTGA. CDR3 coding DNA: TGTGCCAGCAGGTCCCTTCAGTACGATGAGCAGTTCTTC. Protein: CASRSLQYDEQFF.

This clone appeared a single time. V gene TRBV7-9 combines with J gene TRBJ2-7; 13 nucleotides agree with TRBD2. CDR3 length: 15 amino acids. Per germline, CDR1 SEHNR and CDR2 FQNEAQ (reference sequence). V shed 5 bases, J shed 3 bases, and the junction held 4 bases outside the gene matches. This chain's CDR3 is CASSPGLAGVYEQYF. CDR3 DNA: TGTGCCAGCAGCCCAGGACTAGCGGGAGTCTACGAGCAGTACTTC.

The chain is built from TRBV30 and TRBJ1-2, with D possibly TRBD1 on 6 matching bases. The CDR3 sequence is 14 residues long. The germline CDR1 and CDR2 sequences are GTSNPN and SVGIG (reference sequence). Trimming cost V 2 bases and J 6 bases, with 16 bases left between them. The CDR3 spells CAWSRPGVVHGYTF. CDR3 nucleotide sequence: TGTGCCTGGAGTAGGCCAGGGGTGGTTCATGGCTACACCTTC.

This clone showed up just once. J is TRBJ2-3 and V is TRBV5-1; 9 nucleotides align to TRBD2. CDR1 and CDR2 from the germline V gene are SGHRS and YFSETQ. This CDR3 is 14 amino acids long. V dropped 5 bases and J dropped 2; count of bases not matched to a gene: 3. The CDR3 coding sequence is TGCGCCAGCAGACTAGCGGGTGTCACAGATACGCAGTATTTT. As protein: CASRLAGVTDTQYF.

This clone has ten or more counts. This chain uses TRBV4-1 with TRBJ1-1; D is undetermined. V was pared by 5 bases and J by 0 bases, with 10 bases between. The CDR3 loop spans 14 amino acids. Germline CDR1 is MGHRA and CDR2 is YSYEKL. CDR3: CASSEQSLNTEAFF. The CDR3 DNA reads TGCGCCAGCAGCGAACAGTCCTTGAACACTGAAGCTTTCTTT.